The 7 T cell receptor beta chains listed next were all sequenced from one sample in a study of blood T cell repertoires in COVID-19. The table came from immunoSEQ multiplex PCR; TCRdb's copy has only in-frame clones and leaves some out. This table has 350,000 to 450,000 clones, just under 90% appearing once. The material sequenced was PBMCs or T cells enriched from blood (not recorded which). The receptor source for this set is a woman in her thirties who had recovered from COVID-19.

A single count supports this clone. CDR3 residues: CASSRQGINYGYTF. The CDR3 DNA follows: TGTGCCAGTAGTAGACAGGGGATAAACTATGGCTACACCTTC. The rearrangement joins TRBV19 to TRBJ1-2; 8 bases align to TRBD1. J was trimmed by 2 bases and V by 4 bases; bases with no gene match: 3. Germline CDR1 reads LNHDA; CDR2 reads SQIVND (reference sequence). CDR3 length: 14 amino acids.

The V gene is TRBV18, the J gene TRBJ2-7; no clear D gene. The V end lost 0 bases, the J end lost 5 bases, and 14 bases lay between the germline ends. The CDR3 totals 15 residues. The germline V gene encodes CDR1 KGHSH and CDR2 LQKENI. The CDR3 DNA reads TGTGCCAGCTCACCACCGTACAGTGGGTCACACGAGCAGTACTTC. Translated, it gives CASSPPYSGSHEQYF.

The J gene is TRBJ1-2, the V gene TRBV4-3, with D possibly being TRBD1 (5 bases). The CDR3 covers 15 residues. Trimming removed 2 bases at V and 4 bases at J, with 14 bases between. Germline V gene lookup returns CDR1 LGHNA and CDR2 YSLEER. The CDR3 DNA reads TGCGCCAGCAGCCAAACGGACACCTCTAGCTATGGCTACACCTTC. Amino acids: CASSQTDTSSYGYTF.

The chain has TRBV4-1 and TRBJ1-3; perhaps TRBD1 as D (5 bases). Per germline, CDR1 MGHRA and CDR2 YSYEKL. The CDR3 extends over 16 amino acids. Trimming took 0 bases from V and 4 from J, leaving 13 bases between them. This CDR3 is CASSQEPREYGNTIYF. As DNA, the CDR3 is TGCGCCAGCAGCCAAGAGCCCAGGGAATACGGAAACACCATATATTTT.

This chain connects TRBV19 to TRBJ1-5; possibly TRBD1 for D (5 bases). The CDR3 runs to 15 residues. Germline CDR1 LNHDA, CDR2 SQIVND (reference sequence). Trimming removed 3 bases at V and 1 base at J, with 10 bases between. CDR3: CASSIGQGSNQPQHF. As DNA, the CDR3 is TGTGCCAGTAGTATTGGGCAGGGAAGCAATCAGCCCCAGCATTTT.

V and J are TRBV2 and TRBJ1-5; D remains unclear. The CDR3 extends over 12 amino acids. V was clipped by 7 bases and J by 5 bases, with 9 bases between them. Per the germline V gene, CDR1 is SNHLY and CDR2 is FYNNEI. In DNA, the CDR3 is TGTGCCAGCACAAGAGGTCATCAGCCCCAGCATTTT. Translated: CASTRGHQPQHF.

V gene TRBV5-4 combines with J gene TRBJ2-3; TRBD2 matches 15 bases. CDR3 length equals 16 residues. Germline V CDR1 and CDR2: SGHNT, YYREEE (reference sequence). The V gene end was trimmed by 4 bases and the J gene end by 2 bases; junction bases not matched to a gene: 2. In DNA, the CDR3 is TGTGCCAGCAGCGGGACTAGCGGGGGGTTCACAGATACGCAGTATTTT. Protein: CASSGTSGGFTDTQYF. Filled out from reference TRBV5-4 and TRBJ2-3, the complete variable domain reads ETGVTQSPTHLIKTRGQQVTLRCSSQSGHNTVSWYQQALGQGPQFIFQYYREEENGRGNFPPRFSGLQFPNYSSELNVNALELDDSALYLCASSGTSGGFTDTQYFGPGTRLTVL.